This T cell receptor beta chain was profiled in a study of OX40 agonist ivuxolimab in advanced cancers. With 0 bases clipped from V and 1 base from J, the junction kept 5 bases outside the gene matches. The CDR3 runs to 16 residues. Per the germline V gene, CDR1 is WNHNN and CDR2 is SYGVQD (reference sequence). This clone was seen a single time. Its target is not known. Whole-study findings and limits: Expanded peripheral T cell antigen specificity was not determined.

Here immunoSEQ multiplex PCR was the method, and the copy in TCRdb shows in-frame clones only, minus some. The top ten hold 6% of the sample, which has approximately 40,000 clones, more than 80% seen once. The sequence came from an adult with an advanced solid tumor such as melanoma, head and neck, liver or kidney cancer. The gene calls are TRBV10-1 and TRBJ2-5; 7 positions match TRBD1. The source material was CD4+ or CD8+ T cells sorted from blood, sampled in a trial of the OX40 agonist ivuxolimab. CDR3 DNA sequence: TGCGCCAGCAGTGAGTCAGGGGGCCCCTTCCAAGAGACCCAGTACTTC. It translates to CASSESGGPFQETQYF.